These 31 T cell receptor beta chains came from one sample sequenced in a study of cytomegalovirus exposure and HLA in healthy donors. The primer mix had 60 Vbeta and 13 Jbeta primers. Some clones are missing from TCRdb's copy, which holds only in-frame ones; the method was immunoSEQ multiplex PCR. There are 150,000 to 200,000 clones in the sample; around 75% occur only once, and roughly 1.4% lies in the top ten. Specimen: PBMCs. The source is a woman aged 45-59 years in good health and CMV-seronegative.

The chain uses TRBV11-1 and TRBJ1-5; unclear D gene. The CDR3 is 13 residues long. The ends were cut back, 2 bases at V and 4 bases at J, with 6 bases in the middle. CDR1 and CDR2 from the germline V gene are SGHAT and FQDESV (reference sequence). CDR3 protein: CASSLSGNQPQHF. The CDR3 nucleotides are TGTGCCAGCAGCTTATCCGGTAATCAGCCCCAGCATTTT.

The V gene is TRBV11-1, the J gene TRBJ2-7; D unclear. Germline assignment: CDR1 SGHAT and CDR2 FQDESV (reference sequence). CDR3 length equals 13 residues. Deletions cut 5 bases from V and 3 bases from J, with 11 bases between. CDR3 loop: CASSLLPGYEQYF. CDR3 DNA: TGTGCCAGCAGCCTACTCCCGGGCTACGAGCAGTACTTC.

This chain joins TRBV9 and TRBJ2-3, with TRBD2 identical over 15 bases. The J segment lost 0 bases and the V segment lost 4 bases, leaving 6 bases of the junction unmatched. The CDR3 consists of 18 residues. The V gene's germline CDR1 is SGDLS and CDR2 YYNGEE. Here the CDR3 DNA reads TGTGCCAGCAGCCACGGGACTAGCGGGGGGACTAGCACAGATACGCAGTATTTT. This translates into CASSHGTSGGTSTDTQYF. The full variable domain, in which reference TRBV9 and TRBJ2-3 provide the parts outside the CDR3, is DSGVTQTPKHLITATGQRVTLRCSPRSGDLSVYWYQQSLDQGLQFLIQYYNGEERAKGNILERFSAQQFPDLHSELNLSSLELGDSALYFCASSHGTSGGTSTDTQYFGPGTRLTVL.

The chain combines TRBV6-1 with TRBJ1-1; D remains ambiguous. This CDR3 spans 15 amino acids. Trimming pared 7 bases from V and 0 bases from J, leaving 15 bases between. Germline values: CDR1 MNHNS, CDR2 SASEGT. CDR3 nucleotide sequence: TGTGCCAGCAAAGATGGGGAGCTAATGAACACTGAAGCTTTCTTT. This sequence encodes CASKDGELMNTEAFF.

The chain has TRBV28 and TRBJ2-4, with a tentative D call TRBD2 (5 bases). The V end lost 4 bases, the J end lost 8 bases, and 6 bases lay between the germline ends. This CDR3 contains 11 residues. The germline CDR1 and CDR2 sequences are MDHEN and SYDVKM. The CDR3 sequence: CASSSRDIQYF. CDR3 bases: TGTGCCAGCAGTTCGAGGGACATTCAGTACTTC.

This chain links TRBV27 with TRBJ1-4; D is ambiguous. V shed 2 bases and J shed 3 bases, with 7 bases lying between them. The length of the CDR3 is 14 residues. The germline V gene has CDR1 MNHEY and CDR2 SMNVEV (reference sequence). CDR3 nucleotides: TGTGCCAGCAGTTTAGAGATAGCTAATGAAAAACTGTTTTTT. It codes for CASSLEIANEKLFF.

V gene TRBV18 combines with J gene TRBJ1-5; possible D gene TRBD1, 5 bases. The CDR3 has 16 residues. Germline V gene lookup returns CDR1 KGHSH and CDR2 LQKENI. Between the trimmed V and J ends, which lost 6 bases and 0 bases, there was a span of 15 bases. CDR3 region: CASSPLAGVSNQPQHF. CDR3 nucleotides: TGTGCCAGCTCCCCCCTCGCGGGGGTTAGCAATCAGCCCCAGCATTTT.

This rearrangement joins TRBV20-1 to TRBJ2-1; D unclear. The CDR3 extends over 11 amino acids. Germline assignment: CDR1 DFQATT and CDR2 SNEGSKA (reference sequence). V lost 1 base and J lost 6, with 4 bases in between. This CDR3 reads CSARALNEQFF. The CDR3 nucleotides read TGCAGTGCTAGAGCCCTCAATGAGCAGTTCTTC.

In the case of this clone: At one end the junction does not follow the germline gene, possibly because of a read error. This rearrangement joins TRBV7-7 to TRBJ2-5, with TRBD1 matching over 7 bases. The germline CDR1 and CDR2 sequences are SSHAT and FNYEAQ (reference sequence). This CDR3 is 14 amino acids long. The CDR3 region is CASSTGQLQETQYF. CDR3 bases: TGTGCTAGCAGCACGGGACAGCTCCAAGAGACCCAGTACTTC.

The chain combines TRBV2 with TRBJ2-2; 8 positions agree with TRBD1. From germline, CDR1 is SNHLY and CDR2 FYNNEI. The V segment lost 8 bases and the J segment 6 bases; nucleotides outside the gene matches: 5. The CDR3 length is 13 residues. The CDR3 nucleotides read TGTGCCAGCCGACAGGGGTCCGCCGGGGAGCTGTTTTTT. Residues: CASRQGSAGELFF.

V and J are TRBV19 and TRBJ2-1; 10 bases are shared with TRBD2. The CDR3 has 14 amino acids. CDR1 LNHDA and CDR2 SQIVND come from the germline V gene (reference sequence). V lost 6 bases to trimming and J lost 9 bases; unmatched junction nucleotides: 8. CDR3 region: CASSPSGSQTEQFF. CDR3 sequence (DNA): TGTGCCAGTAGCCCTAGCGGGAGTCAAACTGAGCAGTTCTTC. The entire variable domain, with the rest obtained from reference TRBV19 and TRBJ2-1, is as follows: DGGITQSPKYLFRKEGQNVTLSCEQNLNHDAMYWYRQDPGQGLRLIYYSQIVNDFQKGDIAEGYSVSREKKESFPLTVTSAQKNPTAFYLCASSPSGSQTEQFFGPGTRLTVL.

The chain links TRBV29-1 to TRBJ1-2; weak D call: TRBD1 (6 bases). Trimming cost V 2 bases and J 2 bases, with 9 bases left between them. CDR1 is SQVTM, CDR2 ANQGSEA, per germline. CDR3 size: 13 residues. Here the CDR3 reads CSVERTANYGYTF. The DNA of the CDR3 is TGCAGCGTTGAACGGACAGCAAACTATGGCTACACCTTC.

CDR3 sequence (DNA): TGTGCCAGCAGCTTAGGGCGTGAGGTCACTGAAGCTTTCTTT. Translating gives CASSLGREVTEAFF. The chain recombines TRBV7-2 with TRBJ1-1; unclear D gene. Trimming pared 1 base from V and 4 bases from J, leaving 10 bases between. The germline CDR1 and CDR2 sequences are SGHTA and FQGNSA. There are 14 residues in the CDR3.

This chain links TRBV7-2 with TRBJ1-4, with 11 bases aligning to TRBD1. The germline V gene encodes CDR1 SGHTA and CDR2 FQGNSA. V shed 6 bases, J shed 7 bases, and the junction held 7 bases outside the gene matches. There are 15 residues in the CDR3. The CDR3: CASSFAGQGGEKLFF. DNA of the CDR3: TGTGCCAGCAGTTTCGCGGGACAGGGGGGTGAAAAACTGTTTTTT.

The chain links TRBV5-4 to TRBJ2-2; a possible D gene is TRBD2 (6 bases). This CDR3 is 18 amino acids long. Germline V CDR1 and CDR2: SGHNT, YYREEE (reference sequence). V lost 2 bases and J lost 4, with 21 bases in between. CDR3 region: CASSFGGAGPLGTGELFF. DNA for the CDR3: TGTGCCAGCAGCTTCGGAGGAGCGGGTCCCTTAGGCACCGGGGAGCTGTTTTTT.

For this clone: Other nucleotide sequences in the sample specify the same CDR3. CDR3 bases: TGTGCCAGCAGTTTAGCGGGAGGAAACAATGAGCAGTTCTTC. Amino acids: CASSLAGGNNEQFF. The chain uses TRBV6-1 and TRBJ2-1; TRBD2 aligns across 10 bases. The germline CDR1 and CDR2 sequences are MNHNS and SASEGT. This CDR3 comprises 14 residues. After removal of 5 bases from V and 5 bases from J, the junction contained 3 bases not matched to a gene.

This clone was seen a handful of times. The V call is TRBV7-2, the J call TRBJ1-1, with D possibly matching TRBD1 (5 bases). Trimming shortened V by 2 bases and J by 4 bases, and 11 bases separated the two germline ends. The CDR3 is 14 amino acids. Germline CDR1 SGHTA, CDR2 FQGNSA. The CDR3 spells CASSLQGRATEAFF. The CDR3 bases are TGTGCCAGCAGCTTACAGGGCAGGGCCACTGAAGCTTTCTTT.

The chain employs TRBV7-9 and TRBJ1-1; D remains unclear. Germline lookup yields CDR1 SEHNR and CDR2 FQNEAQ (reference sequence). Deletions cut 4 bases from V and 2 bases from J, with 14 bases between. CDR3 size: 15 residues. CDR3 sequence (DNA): TGTGCCAGCAGCTCCGGCGAGGTAGGAAACACTGAAGCTTTCTTT. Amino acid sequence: CASSSGEVGNTEAFF.

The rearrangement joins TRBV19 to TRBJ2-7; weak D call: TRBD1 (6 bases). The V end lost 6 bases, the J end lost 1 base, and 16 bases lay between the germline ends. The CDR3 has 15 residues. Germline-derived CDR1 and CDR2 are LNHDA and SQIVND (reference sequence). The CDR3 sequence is CASSFSRDTSYEQYF. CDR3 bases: TGTGCCAGTAGCTTTTCCCGGGACACTTCCTACGAGCAGTACTTC.

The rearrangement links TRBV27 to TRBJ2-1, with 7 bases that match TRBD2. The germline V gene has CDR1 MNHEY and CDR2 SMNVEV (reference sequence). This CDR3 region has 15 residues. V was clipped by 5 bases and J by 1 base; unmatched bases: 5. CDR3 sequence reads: CASSTASGSYNEQFF. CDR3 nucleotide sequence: TGTGCCAGCAGTACCGCTAGCGGATCCTACAATGAGCAGTTCTTC.

CDR3 coding DNA: TGTGCCAGCAGCCCCGGGAGCACAGATACGCAGTATTTT. It codes for CASSPGSTDTQYF. V is TRBV7-2 and J is TRBJ2-3, with D hard to call. Trimming left V 5 bases short and J 0 bases short, with 6 bases between. Germline V gives CDR1 SGHTA, CDR2 FQGNSA. The CDR3 extends over 13 amino acids. Full variable domain (outside the CDR3, taken from reference TRBV7-2 and TRBJ2-3): GAGVSQSPSNKVTEKGKDVELRCDPISGHTALYWYRQSLGQGLEFLIYFQGNSAPDKSGLPSDRFSAERTGGSVSTLTIQRTQQEDSAVYLCASSPGSTDTQYFGPGTRLTVL.

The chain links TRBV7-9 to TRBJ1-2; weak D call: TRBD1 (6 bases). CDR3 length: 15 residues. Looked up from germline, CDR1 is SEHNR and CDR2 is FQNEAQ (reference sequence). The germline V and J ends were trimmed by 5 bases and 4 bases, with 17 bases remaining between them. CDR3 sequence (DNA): TGTGCCAGCAGCCCAACGGACAGACTCCCCTATGGCTACACCTTC. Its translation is CASSPTDRLPYGYTF.

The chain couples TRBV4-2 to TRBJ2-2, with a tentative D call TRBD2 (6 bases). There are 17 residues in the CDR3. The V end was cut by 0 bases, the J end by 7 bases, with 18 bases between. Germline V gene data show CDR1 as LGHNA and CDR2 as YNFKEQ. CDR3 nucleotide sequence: TGTGCCAGCAGCCAAGATCTGGGGGGAGGAAAGGGCGGGGAGCTGTTTTTT. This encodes CASSQDLGGGKGGELFF.

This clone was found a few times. The CDR3 loop is CASSYSRQHEQYF. CDR3 bases: TGTGCCAGCAGTTACTCACGACAACACGAGCAGTACTTC. V is TRBV6-5 and J is TRBJ2-7; D ambiguous. Trimming shortened V by 0 bases and J by 5 bases, and 8 bases separated the two germline ends. The CDR3 covers 13 residues. Germline values: CDR1 MNHEY, CDR2 SVGAGI.

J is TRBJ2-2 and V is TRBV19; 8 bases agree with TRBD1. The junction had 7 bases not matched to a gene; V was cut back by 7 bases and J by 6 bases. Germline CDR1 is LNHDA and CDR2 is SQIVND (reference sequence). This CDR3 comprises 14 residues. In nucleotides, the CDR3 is TGTGCCAGTAAACGGACAGGGAGCGCCGGGGAGCTGTTTTTT. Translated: CASKRTGSAGELFF.

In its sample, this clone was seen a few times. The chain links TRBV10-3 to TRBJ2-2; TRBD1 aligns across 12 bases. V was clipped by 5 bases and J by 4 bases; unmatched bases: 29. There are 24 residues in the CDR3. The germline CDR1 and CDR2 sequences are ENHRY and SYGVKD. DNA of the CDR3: TGTGCCATCAGTTCCGGGACAGGGGGCGCGAAAGCGGGAGATCGCCTAGGTACCACCGGGGAGCTGTTTTTT. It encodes CAISSGTGGAKAGDRLGTTGELFF.

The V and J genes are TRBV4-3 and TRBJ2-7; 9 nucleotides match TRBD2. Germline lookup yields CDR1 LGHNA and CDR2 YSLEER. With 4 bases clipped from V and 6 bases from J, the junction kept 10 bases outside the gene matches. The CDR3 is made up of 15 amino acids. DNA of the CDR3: TGCGCCAGCAGCCCACTTGGCGGGAGGGCGGGCGAGCAGTACTTC. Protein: CASSPLGGRAGEQYF.

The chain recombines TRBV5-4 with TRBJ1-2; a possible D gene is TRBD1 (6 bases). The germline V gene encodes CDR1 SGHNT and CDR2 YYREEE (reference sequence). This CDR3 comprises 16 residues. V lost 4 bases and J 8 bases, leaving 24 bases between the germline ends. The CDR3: CASSQGSVGAPGGYTF. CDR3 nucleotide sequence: TGTGCCAGCAGCCAGGGGTCGGTCGGGGCTCCTGGGGGCTACACCTTC. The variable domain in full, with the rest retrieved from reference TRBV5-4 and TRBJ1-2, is ETGVTQSPTHLIKTRGQQVTLRCSSQSGHNTVSWYQQALGQGPQFIFQYYREEENGRGNFPPRFSGLQFPNYSSELNVNALELDDSALYLCASSQGSVGAPGGYTFGSGTRLTVV.

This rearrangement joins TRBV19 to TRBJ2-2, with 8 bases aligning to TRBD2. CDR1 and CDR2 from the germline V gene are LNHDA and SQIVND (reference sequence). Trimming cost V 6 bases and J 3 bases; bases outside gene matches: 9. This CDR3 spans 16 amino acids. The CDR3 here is CASSHPSGLYTGELFF. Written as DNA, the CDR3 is TGTGCCAGTAGCCATCCTAGCGGGCTCTACACCGGGGAGCTGTTTTTT.

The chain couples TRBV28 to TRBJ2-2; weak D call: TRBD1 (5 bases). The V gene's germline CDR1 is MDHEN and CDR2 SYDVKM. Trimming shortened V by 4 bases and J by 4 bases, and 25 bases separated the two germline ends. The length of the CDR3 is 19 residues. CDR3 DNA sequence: TGTGCCAGCAGTTCCAAAAGCCTCCGCAGGGATTCGGGCACCGGGGAGCTGTTTTTT. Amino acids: CASSSKSLRRDSGTGELFF.

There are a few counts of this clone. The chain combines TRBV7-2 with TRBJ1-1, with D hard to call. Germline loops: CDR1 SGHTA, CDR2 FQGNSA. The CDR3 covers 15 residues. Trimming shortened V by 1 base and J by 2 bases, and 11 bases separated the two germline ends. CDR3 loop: CASSLVVSSNTEAFF. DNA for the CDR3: TGTGCCAGCAGCTTAGTTGTCTCTTCCAACACTGAAGCTTTCTTT.